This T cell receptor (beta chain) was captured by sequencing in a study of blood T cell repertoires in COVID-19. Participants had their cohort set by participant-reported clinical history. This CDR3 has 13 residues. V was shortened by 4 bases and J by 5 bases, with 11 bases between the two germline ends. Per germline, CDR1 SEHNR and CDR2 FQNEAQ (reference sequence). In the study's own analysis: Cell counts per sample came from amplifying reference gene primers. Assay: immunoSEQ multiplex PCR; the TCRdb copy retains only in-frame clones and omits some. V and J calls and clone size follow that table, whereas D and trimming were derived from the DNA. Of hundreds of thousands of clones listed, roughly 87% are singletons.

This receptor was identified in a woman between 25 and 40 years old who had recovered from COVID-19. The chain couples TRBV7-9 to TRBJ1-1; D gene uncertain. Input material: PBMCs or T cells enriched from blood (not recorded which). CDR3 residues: CASSSVGGTEAFF. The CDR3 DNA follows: TGTGCCAGCAGCTCGGTCGGCGGAACTGAAGCTTTCTTT. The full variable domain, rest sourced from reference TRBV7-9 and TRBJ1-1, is DTGVSQNPRHKITKRGQNVTFRCDPISEHNRLYWYRQTLGQGPEFLTYFQNEAQLEKSRLLSDRFSAERPKGSFSTLEIQRTEQGDSAMYLCASSSVGGTEAFFGQGTRLTVV.